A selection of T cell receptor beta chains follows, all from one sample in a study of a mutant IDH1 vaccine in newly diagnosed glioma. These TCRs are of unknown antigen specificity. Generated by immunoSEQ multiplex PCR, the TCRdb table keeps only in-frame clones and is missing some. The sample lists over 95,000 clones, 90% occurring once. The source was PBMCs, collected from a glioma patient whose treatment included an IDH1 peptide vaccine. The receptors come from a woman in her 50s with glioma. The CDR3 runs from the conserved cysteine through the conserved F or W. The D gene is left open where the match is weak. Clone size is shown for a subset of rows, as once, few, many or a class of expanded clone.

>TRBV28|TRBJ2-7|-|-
CASSFPGQSSSYEQYF
TGTGCCAGCAGTTTCCCTGGACAATCGAGCTCCTACGAGCAGTACTTC
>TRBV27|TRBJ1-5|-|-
CASSFRQAGSQPQHF
TGTGCCAGCAGTTTCCGACAGGCGGGCTCTCAGCCCCAGCATTTT
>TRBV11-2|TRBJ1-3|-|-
CASSTAGKPGNTIYF
TGTGCCAGCAGCACAGCAGGGAAACCTGGAAACACCATATATTTT
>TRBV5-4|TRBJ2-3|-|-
CASSLVGSTDTQYF
TGTGCCAGCAGCTTGGTTGGGAGCACAGATACGCAGTATTTT
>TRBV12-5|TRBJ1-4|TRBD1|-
CASGPGQGPSAGEKLFF
TGTGCTAGTGGCCCGGGACAGGGCCCATCTGCGGGTGAAAAACTGTTTTTT
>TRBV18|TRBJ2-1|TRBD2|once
CASSPPLAGVYNEQFF
TGTGCCAGCTCACCACCGCTAGCGGGAGTTTACAATGAGCAGTTCTTC
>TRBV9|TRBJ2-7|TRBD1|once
CASSVDPDPGGQGEYEQYF
TGTGCCAGCAGCGTAGACCCCGATCCGGGGGGACAGGGAGAATACGAGCAGTACTTC
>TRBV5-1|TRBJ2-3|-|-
CASSLGSRNDGADTQYF
TGCGCCAGCAGCTTGGGGTCGAGAAATGACGGCGCAGATACGCAGTATTTT
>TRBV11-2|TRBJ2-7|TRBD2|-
CASSLAGGWGNEQYF
TGTGCCAGCAGCTTAGCGGGAGGTTGGGGAAACGAGCAGTACTTC
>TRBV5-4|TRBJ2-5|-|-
CASSPTSSQETQYF
TGTGCCAGCAGCCCTACTAGCAGCCAAGAGACCCAGTACTTC
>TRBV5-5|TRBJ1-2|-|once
CASSSNSDPNYGYTF
TGTGCCAGCAGCTCAAACAGCGACCCTAACTATGGCTACACCTTC
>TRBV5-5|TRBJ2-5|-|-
CASSLATDQETQYF
TGTGCCAGCAGCTTGGCGACAGACCAAGAGACCCAGTACTTC
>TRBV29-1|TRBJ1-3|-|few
CSVSPGSKTTIYF
TGCAGCGTTTCGCCCGGTTCGAAAACCACCATATATTTT
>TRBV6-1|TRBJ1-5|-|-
CASSEALGAGQPQHF
TGTGCCAGCAGTGAAGCACTGGGGGCAGGTCAGCCCCAGCATTTT
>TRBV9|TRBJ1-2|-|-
CASSVAGYGYTF
TGTGCCAGCAGCGTAGCAGGGTATGGCTACACCTTC
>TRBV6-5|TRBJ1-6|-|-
CASSYTLSSYNSPLHF
TGTGCCAGCAGTTACACTCTGAGCTCCTATAATTCACCCCTCCACTTT
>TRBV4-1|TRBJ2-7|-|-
CASSPGELSYEQYF
TGCGCCAGCAGCCCAGGGGAACTCTCCTACGAGCAGTACTTC
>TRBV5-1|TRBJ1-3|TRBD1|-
CASSSQGASSGNTIYF
TGCGCCAGCAGCTCACAGGGGGCGAGCTCTGGAAACACCATATATTTT
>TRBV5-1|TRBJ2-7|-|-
CASSSAQGRTYEQYF
TGCGCCAGCAGCTCCGCCCAGGGACGTACCTACGAGCAGTACTTC
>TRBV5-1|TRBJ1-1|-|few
CASSMGVMNTEAFF
TGCGCCAGCAGCATGGGGGTTATGAACACTGAAGCTTTCTTT
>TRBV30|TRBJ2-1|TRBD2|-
CAWSGGLAGTREFF
TGTGCCTGGAGTGGGGGACTAGCGGGGACTCGGGAGTTCTTC
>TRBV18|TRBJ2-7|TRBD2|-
CASSLSSGRLYEQYF
TGTGCCAGCTCGTTGAGTAGCGGGAGACTCTACGAGCAGTACTTC
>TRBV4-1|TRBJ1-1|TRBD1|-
CASSVMTGVNTEAFF
TGCGCCAGCAGCGTAATGACAGGGGTGAACACTGAAGCTTTCTTT
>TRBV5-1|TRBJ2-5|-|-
CASSLPSRETQYF
TGCGCCAGCAGCTTGCCCAGCAGGGAGACCCAGTACTTC
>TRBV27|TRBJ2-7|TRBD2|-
CASSLRAGGYAYEQYF
TGTGCCAGCAGTTTACGGGCGGGAGGGTACGCCTACGAGCAGTACTTC
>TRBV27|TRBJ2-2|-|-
CASSGTFGELFF
TGTGCTAGCAGTGGGACCTTCGGGGAGCTGTTTTTT
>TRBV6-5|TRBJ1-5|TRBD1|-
CASSVQGAEDQPQHF
TGTGCCAGCAGTGTACAGGGGGCTGAAGATCAGCCCCAGCATTTT
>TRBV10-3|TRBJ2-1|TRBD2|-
CAISESGRADNEQFF
TGTGCCATCAGTGAGAGCGGGAGGGCCGACAATGAGCAGTTCTTC
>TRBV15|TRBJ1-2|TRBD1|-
CATSRGRDRPYTF
TGTGCCACCAGCAGAGGTCGGGACAGGCCCTACACCTTC
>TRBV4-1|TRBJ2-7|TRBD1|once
CASSQIPGQRGEQYF
TGCGCCAGCAGCCAGATACCGGGACAGAGGGGCGAGCAGTACTTC
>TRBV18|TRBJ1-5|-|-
CASSLDRDQPQHF
TGTGCCAGCTCTTTGGACAGAGATCAGCCCCAGCATTTT
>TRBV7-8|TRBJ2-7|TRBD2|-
CASSPYRIPGGYEQYF
TGTGCCAGCAGTCCGTACAGGATCCCGGGAGGCTACGAGCAGTACTTC
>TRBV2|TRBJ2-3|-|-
CASSDPREFGTDTQYF
TGTGCCAGCAGTGATCCGAGGGAGTTCGGCACAGATACGCAGTATTTT
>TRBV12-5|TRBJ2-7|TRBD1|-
CASGLVQGTGFYEQYF
TGTGCTAGTGGTTTGGTACAGGGGACGGGATTCTACGAGCAGTACTTC
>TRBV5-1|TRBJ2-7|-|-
CASSLEVAYEQYF
TGCGCCAGCAGCTTGGAAGTCGCCTACGAGCAGTACTTC
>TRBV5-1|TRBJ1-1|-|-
CASRFSNTEAFF
TGCGCCAGCAGGTTCTCGAACACTGAAGCTTTCTTT
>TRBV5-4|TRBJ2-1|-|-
CASSLAGQYNEQFF
TGTGCCAGCAGCTTGGCCGGGCAATACAATGAGCAGTTCTTC
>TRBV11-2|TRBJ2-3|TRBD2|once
CASSFTSGMTDTQYF
TGTGCCAGCAGCTTCACTAGCGGGATGACAGATACGCAGTATTTT
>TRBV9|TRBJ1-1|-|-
CASSGADVMNTEAFF
TGTGCCAGCAGCGGAGCCGACGTCATGAACACTGAAGCTTTCTTT
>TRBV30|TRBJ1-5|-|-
CAWSERGNQPQHF
TGTGCCTGGAGCGAGAGAGGGAATCAGCCCCAGCATTTT
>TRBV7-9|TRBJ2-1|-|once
CASSLADNEQFF
TGTGCCAGCAGCTTAGCGGACAATGAGCAGTTCTTC
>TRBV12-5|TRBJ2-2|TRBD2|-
CASAPRLAGGPGTGELFF
TGTGCTAGTGCCCCCCGACTAGCGGGAGGGCCGGGGACCGGGGAGCTGTTTTTT
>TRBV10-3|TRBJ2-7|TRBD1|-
CAIRTGVYEQYF
TGTGCCATCAGGACAGGGGTCTACGAGCAGTACTTC
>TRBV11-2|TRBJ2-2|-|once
CASSGSWQGNTGELFF
TGTGCCAGCAGCGGCAGTTGGCAGGGGAACACCGGGGAGCTGTTTTTT
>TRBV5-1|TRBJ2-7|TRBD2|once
CASSLLASTKYEQYF
TGCGCCAGCAGCTTACTAGCGAGTACTAAGTACGAGCAGTACTTC
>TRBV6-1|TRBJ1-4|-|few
CASSLPRRDEKLFF
TGTGCCAGCAGTTTACCCCGAAGGGATGAAAAACTGTTTTTT
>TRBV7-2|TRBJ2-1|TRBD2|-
CASSWGLAGVGNEQFF
TGTGCCAGCAGCTGGGGACTAGCGGGAGTGGGCAATGAGCAGTTCTTC
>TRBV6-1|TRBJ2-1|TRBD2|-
CASNVAGFSYNEQFF
TGTGCCAGCAACGTAGCGGGCTTTAGCTACAATGAGCAGTTCTTC
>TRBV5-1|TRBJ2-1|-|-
CASSSGQINEQFF
TGCGCCAGCAGCTCTGGACAGATCAATGAGCAGTTCTTC
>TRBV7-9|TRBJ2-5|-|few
CASSPKTRLAETQYF
TGTGCCAGCAGCCCTAAAACAAGGCTAGCAGAGACCCAGTACTTC
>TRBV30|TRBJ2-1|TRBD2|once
CAWSVLAGVKNEQFF
TGTGCCTGGAGTGTACTAGCGGGAGTAAAGAATGAGCAGTTCTTC
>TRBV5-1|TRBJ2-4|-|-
CASSPSVIGKNIQYF
TGCGCCAGCAGCCCAAGCGTTATCGGCAAAAACATTCAGTACTTC
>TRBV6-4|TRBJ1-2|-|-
CASNRDYGYTF
TGTGCCAGTAATAGGGACTATGGCTACACCTTC
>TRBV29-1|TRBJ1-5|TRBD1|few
CSVRDSYSNQPQHF
TGCAGCGTGCGGGACAGCTATAGCAATCAGCCCCAGCATTTT